One sample yielded the 22 T cell receptor beta chains listed below, sequenced in a study of T cells in Graves' hyperthyroidism and ophthalmopathy. RNA transcripts yielded amplified TCR beta CDR3 regions. The study used the HTBI primer set for a first-round RT-PCR of the TCR CDR3. TCRdb used MiXCR to reprocess the multiplex PCR reads, holding one entry per CDR3 protein. The table includes hundreds of thousands of distinct CDR3 sequences, approximately 42% detected once. Source material: peripheral blood or thyroid tissue (not recorded which). The receptors stem from an adult man with Graves' disease, either hyperthyroidism or ophthalmopathy (not recorded which).

With respect to this clonotype: This sequence may be a read error, since a much larger clone differs from it by one base. The chain carries TRBV2 and TRBJ1-1, with D perhaps matching TRBD1 (6 bases). There are 15 residues in the CDR3. The V gene lost 3 bases and the J gene lost 1 base, with 12 bases spanning the gap. The germline gives CDR1 SNHLY, CDR2 FYNNEI. The CDR3 nucleotides are TGTGCCAGCAGTGAGTCGACAGGTTCGAACACTGAAGCTTTCTTT. Residues: CASSESTGSNTEAFF.

A word on this clonotype: A read error may produce the germline difference seen at one junction end. This rearrangement joins TRBV7-2 to TRBJ2-2, with TRBD2 identical over 8 bases. The CDR3 contains 17 residues. Per germline, CDR1 SGHTA and CDR2 FQGNSA. CDR3 loop: CASSVAKSGGYTGELFF. The CDR3 bases are TGTGCCAGCAGCGTAGCCAAGAGCGGGGGTTACACCGGGGAGCTGTTTTTT.

The chain couples TRBV25-1 to TRBJ1-1; D not certain. This CDR3 spans 13 amino acids. V was pared by 8 bases and J by 1 base, with 11 bases between. Germline V lookup: CDR1 MGHDK, CDR2 SYGVNS. The CDR3 sequence is CASLNRQNTEAFF. The CDR3 region has the DNA TGTGCCAGCCTCAACCGTCAGAACACTGAAGCTTTCTTT.

This clonotype was counted ten times or more. The chain has TRBV10-3 and TRBJ1-2; D perhaps matches TRBD1 (5 bases). The CDR3 has 13 residues. Trimming took 8 bases from V and 7 from J, leaving 17 bases between them. Germline CDR1 and CDR2: ENHRY and SYGVKD. The CDR3 region has the DNA TGTGCCATCCCTGGACTCCGAGGGGCTGGCTACACCTTC. Its translation: CAIPGLRGAGYTF.

This clonotype came up a few times. The chain has TRBV7-3 and TRBJ2-7, with 9 nucleotides matching TRBD2. Germline values: CDR1 SGHTA, CDR2 FQGTGA. This CDR3 region has 14 residues. V shed 2 bases, J shed 9 bases, and the junction held 8 bases outside the gene matches. The chain's CDR3 is CASSLFGGGAGQYF. The CDR3 DNA follows: TGTGCCAGCAGCTTATTCGGCGGGGGGGCCGGGCAGTACTTC.

In its sample, this clonotype was seen a few times. The rearrangement uses TRBV6-1 and TRBJ1-1; possibly TRBD1 for D (5 bases). The V gene's germline CDR1 is MNHNS and CDR2 SASEGT. The CDR3 is made up of 13 amino acids. Deletions cut 8 bases from V and 7 bases from J, with 17 bases between. CDR3 in amino acids: CASSTPRAIEAFF. The CDR3 DNA follows: TGTGCCAGCTCCACCCCCAGGGCCATTGAAGCTTTCTTT.

V and J are TRBV6-1 and TRBJ1-3, with D tentatively TRBD1 (6 bases). Germline-derived CDR1 and CDR2 are MNHNS and SASEGT. V lost 6 bases, J lost 1 base, and 16 bases lay in between. The CDR3 runs 16 residues. The DNA of the CDR3 is TGTGCCAGCAGCCGAACAGGGACCCCATCTGGAAACACCATATATTTT. Translated, it gives CASSRTGTPSGNTIYF.

The rearrangement joins TRBV20-1 to TRBJ2-3; D not resolved. V was clipped by 5 bases and J by 2 bases, with 14 bases between them. The CDR3 consists of 14 residues. CDR1 is DFQATT and CDR2 is SNEGSKA in the germline V gene (reference sequence). The CDR3 reads CSAPPRVITDTQYF. The DNA for the CDR3 is TGCAGTGCTCCACCCCGAGTAATCACAGATACGCAGTATTTT.

This chain connects TRBV14 to TRBJ2-7; 12 bases align to TRBD2. Per the germline V gene, CDR1 is SGHDN and CDR2 is FVKESK. V gave up 4 bases and J gave up 4 bases; unmatched junction bases: 20. The CDR3 contains 20 residues. CDR3 sequence (DNA): TGTGCCAGCAGCCGCCAACAACACCTAGCGGGAGGGCCGATTCCATACGAGCAGTACTTC. It is translated as CASSRQQHLAGGPIPYEQYF.

This clonotype has ten or more counts. The chain has TRBV15 and TRBJ1-4, with a possible D match to TRBD1 (6 bases). The CDR3 is 15 amino acids. V was cut by 0 bases and J by 7 bases, with 12 bases left in between. Germline V gene sequence: CDR1 LNHNV, CDR2 YYDKDF (reference sequence). CDR3 sequence (DNA): TGTGCCACCAGCAGAGATCGGGGGGCGGCTGAAAAACTGTTTTTT. Translation: CATSRDRGAAEKLFF.

This chain uses TRBV7-3 with TRBJ1-1; no definite D call. Germline CDR1 reads SGHTA; CDR2 reads FQGTGA. This CDR3 contains 13 residues. With 3 bases removed from V and 7 bases from J, the gap between germline ends came to 12 bases. The CDR3 spells CASSFSGRSEAFF. The CDR3 DNA reads TGTGCCAGCAGCTTTAGCGGGCGGAGTGAAGCTTTCTTT. The whole variable domain, filled in from reference TRBV7-3 and TRBJ1-1, reads GAGVSQTPSNKVTEKGKYVELRCDPISGHTALYWYRQSLGQGPEFLIYFQGTGAADDSGLPNDRFFAVRPEGSVSTLKIQRTERGDSAVYLCASSFSGRSEAFFGQGTRLTVV.

As to this clonotype: A much bigger clone sits one base away, suggesting this may be a read error. The chain combines TRBV7-4 with TRBJ1-4; D is undetermined. This CDR3 region has 14 residues. Germline CDR1 reads SGHVT; CDR2 reads SQSDAQ. The CDR3 DNA sequence: TGTGCCAGCAGTGAGCGACGGGTCAATGAAAAACTGCTTTTT. Its translation: CASSERRVNEKLLF.

V usage is TRBV7-3 and J usage is TRBJ1-1; weak D call: TRBD1 (6 bases). Germline-derived CDR1 and CDR2 are SGHTA and FQGTGA. This CDR3 comprises 14 residues. Trimming shortened V by 2 bases and J by 5 bases, and 12 bases separated the two germline ends. The CDR3 protein is CASSLWGARTEAFF. The CDR3 DNA is TGTGCCAGCAGCTTATGGGGGGCGCGAACTGAAGCTTTCTTT.

V usage is TRBV7-8 and J usage is TRBJ1-2; TRBD1 matches 12 bases. Germline V CDR1 and CDR2: SGHVS, FQNEAQ. CDR3 size: 16 residues. Germline trimming cut 2 bases from V and 8 bases from J; bases unmatched to any gene: 9. CDR3 amino acids: CASSLTGTGGDRGYTF. The CDR3 DNA reads as TGTGCCAGCAGCTTAACCGGGACAGGGGGCGACAGGGGCTACACCTTC.

This chain links TRBV13 with TRBJ1-1; D gene uncertain. The V gene lost 5 bases and the J gene lost 1 base, with 11 bases spanning the gap. CDR1 and CDR2 from the germline V gene are PRHDT and FYEKMQ (reference sequence). The CDR3 totals 14 residues. The chain's CDR3 is CASSPPEGNTEAFF. CDR3 in DNA: TGTGCCAGCAGCCCTCCTGAAGGGAACACTGAAGCTTTCTTT. The variable domain in full, completed from reference TRBV13 and TRBJ1-1, reads AAGVIQSPRHLIKEKRETATLKCYPIPRHDTVYWYQQGPGQDPQFLISFYEKMQSDKGSIPDRFSAQQFSDYHSELNMSSLELGDSALYFCASSPPEGNTEAFFGQGTRLTVV.

V and J are TRBV9 and TRBJ2-7; 9 bases agree with TRBD1. The CDR3 is made up of 13 amino acids. The trim removed 2 bases at V and 6 bases at J, leaving 3 bases unmatched. Per germline, CDR1 SGDLS and CDR2 YYNGEE. The CDR3 sequence: CASSVTGGSEQYF. The DNA of the CDR3 is TGTGCCAGCAGCGTGACAGGGGGGAGCGAGCAGTACTTC.

At least ten counts were recorded for this clonotype. The rearrangement uses TRBV7-2 and TRBJ1-3; the D is unclear. The germline gives CDR1 SGHTA, CDR2 FQGNSA. This CDR3 spans 16 amino acids. With 4 bases removed from V and 0 bases from J, the gap between germline ends came to 13 bases. The CDR3 DNA sequence: TGTGCCAGCAGCTCCCCCTGGACTCGCTCTGGAAACACCATATATTTT. Protein sequence: CASSSPWTRSGNTIYF.

The rearrangement joins TRBV20-1 to TRBJ2-5; D remains unclear. Trimming took off 1 base at V and 7 bases at J, with 13 bases between the two ends. Germline V lookup: CDR1 DFQATT, CDR2 SNEGSKA (reference sequence). The CDR3 consists of 13 residues. This CDR3 is CSARGGSDRTQYF. The CDR3 DNA is TGCAGTGCTAGAGGCGGCTCCGACCGGACCCAGTACTTC.

This clonotype occurred a few times. This chain connects TRBV5-1 to TRBJ1-6; weak D call: TRBD1 (6 bases). Germline V lookup: CDR1 SGHRS, CDR2 YFSETQ. CDR3 length: 18 residues. With 4 bases removed from V and 1 base from J, the gap between germline ends came to 18 bases. The CDR3 protein is CASSHLTGMGSYNSPLHF. In DNA form, the CDR3 reads TGCGCCAGCAGCCACTTAACAGGGATGGGGTCCTATAATTCACCCCTCCACTTT.

The genes are TRBV20-1 and TRBJ2-7; 8 bases match TRBD1. Germline loops: CDR1 DFQATT, CDR2 SNEGSKA (reference sequence). The CDR3 totals 13 residues. The trim removed 6 bases at V and 2 bases at J, leaving 6 bases unmatched. CDR3 DNA sequence: TGCAGTGCCGTGCGGACAGGGCCCTACGAGCAGTACTTC. It yields the protein CSAVRTGPYEQYF.

This clonotype was seen a handful of times. The chain is built from TRBV29-1 and TRBJ2-7, with 10 bases fitting TRBD2. CDR1 SQVTM and CDR2 ANQGSEA come from the germline V gene. This CDR3 comprises 14 residues. With V trimmed by 6 bases and J by 2 bases, 7 bases remained unmatched. The CDR3 DNA sequence: TGCAGCGTGAGGATAGCGGGAGGACCCTACGAGCAGTACTTC. The encoded protein is CSVRIAGGPYEQYF.

Remarks on this clonotype: A much larger clone is a single base away; this may be a read error. The chain is built from TRBV7-9 and TRBJ2-7, with D perhaps TRBD2 (6 bases). This CDR3 has 14 residues. V dropped 5 bases and J dropped 5 bases, with 16 bases sitting between them. Germline V gives CDR1 SEHNR, CDR2 FQNEAQ (reference sequence). This CDR3 is CASSSGPLRNEQYF. In nucleotides, the CDR3 is TGTGCCAGCAGCAGCGGGCCCCTGAGGAACGAGCAGTACTTC.